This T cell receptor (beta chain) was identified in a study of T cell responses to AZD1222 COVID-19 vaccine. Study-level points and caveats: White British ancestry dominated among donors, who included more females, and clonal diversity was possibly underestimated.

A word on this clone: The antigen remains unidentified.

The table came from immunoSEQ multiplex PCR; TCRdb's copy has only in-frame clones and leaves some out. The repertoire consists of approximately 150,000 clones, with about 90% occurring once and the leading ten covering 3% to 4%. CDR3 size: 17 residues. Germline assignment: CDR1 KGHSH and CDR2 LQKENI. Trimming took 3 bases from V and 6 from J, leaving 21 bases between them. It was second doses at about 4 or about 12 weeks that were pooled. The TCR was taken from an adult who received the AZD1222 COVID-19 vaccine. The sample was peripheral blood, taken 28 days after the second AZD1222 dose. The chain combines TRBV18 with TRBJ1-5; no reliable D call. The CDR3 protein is CASSPTSGTDLPQPQHF. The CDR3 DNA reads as TGTGCCAGCTCACCTACCTCGGGAACAGACCTCCCTCAGCCCCAGCATTTT.